This T cell receptor beta chain was captured by sequencing in a study of identical twins. Findings and caveats of the study: Out-of-frame alpha sequences common to twins were enriched for low generation probability. Twins' surplus sharing was weaker for beta out-of-frame sequences. The abundant beta clonotypes from cord blood had fewer insertions, and memory repertoires had none of this.

This clonotype came up many times. Antigen: not known. Per the germline V gene, CDR1 is MGHRA and CDR2 is YSYEKL. Trimming took off 8 bases at V and 7 bases at J, with 15 bases between the two ends. The length of the CDR3 is 13 residues. All donors were healthy Caucasians. TCRdb re-called the 5' RACE reads through MiXCR, storing one row per CDR3 protein. The sample carries hundreds of thousands of distinct CDR3 sequences, roughly 6.2% recorded once. Sequenced input: naive T cells sorted from blood. The rearrangement uses TRBV4-1 and TRBJ2-1; the D gene is possibly TRBD1 (5 bases). The source of this sequence is a man younger than 30 in good health. The CDR3 spells CASRARGRNEQFF. The CDR3, as DNA: TGCGCCAGCCGGGCAAGGGGAAGGAATGAGCAGTTCTTC.